The 22 T cell receptor beta chains listed next were all sequenced from one sample in a study of CD8+ T cells in alopecia areata (dated by TCRdb to the late 2010s). Library preparation employed the immunoSEQ multiplex PCR assay. For TCR sequencing, RNA was extracted from every sample and reverse transcribed into cDNA to serve as template. As stored in TCRdb, this immuneACCESS dataset retains in-frame rearrangements with V and J assigned. A fraction of the clones does not appear; measured against another copy, unresolved V genes explain less than half of the discrepancy, and the remainder lacks a known reason. Present in this sample are hundreds of thousands of clones, 58% of which were seen just once. The top ten hold around 1.7% of the sample. Read against the paper, the sample's time point label means: around 22 weeks on oral tofacitinib. The treatment or condition label on this specimen signifies: oral pan-JAK inhibitor, 5-10 mg twice daily.

Specimen: CD4+ T cells sorted from blood, collected at week 24, from a patient treated with tofacitinib. The source is a human donor with alopecia areata.

This clone was counted between two and nine times. The V and J genes are TRBV30 and TRBJ2-3; D may be TRBD1 or TRBD2 (6 bases each). Between the trimmed V and J ends, which lost 3 bases and 2 bases, there was a span of 15 bases. The CDR3 has 15 amino acids. Germline CDR1 reads GTSNPN; CDR2 reads SVGIG (reference sequence). The CDR3: CAWRLGGHYTDTQYF. The DNA for the CDR3 is TGTGCCTGGAGGCTCGGGGGCCACTACACAGATACGCAGTATTTT.

This clone was seen a handful of times. The chain has TRBV7-9 and TRBJ2-4; D might be TRBD2 (5 bases). Germline V gene sequence: CDR1 SEHNR, CDR2 FQNEAQ (reference sequence). The CDR3 has 15 amino acids. Trimming removed 5 bases at V and 3 bases at J, with 14 bases between. The CDR3 DNA reads TGTGCCAGCAGCCAGGACCCTCGGGGCAAAAACATTCAGTACTTC. It is translated as CASSQDPRGKNIQYF.

The chain uses TRBV5-1 and TRBJ1-6; 7 bases line up with TRBD1. Germline-derived CDR1 and CDR2 are SGHRS and YFSETQ. CDR3 size: 17 residues. V shed 4 bases, J shed 4 bases, and the junction held 11 bases outside the gene matches. CDR3 residues: CASSTDTSGQYNSPLHF. CDR3 nucleotide sequence: TGCGCCAGCAGCACTGACACATCGGGACAGTATAATTCACCCCTCCACTTT.

This chain uses TRBV25-1 with TRBJ1-5; no definite D call. This CDR3 contains 13 residues. The germline gives CDR1 MGHDK, CDR2 SYGVNS. The V and J ends lost 4 bases and 11 bases respectively, with 15 bases between them. The CDR3 reads CASSGGPLWTQHF. Here the CDR3 DNA reads TGTGCCAGCAGTGGAGGCCCGCTATGGACCCAGCATTTT. The full variable domain, in which reference TRBV25-1 and TRBJ1-5 provide the parts outside the CDR3, is EADIYQTPRYLVIGTGKKITLECSQTMGHDKMYWYQQDPGMELHLIHYSYGVNSTEKGDLSSESTVSRIRTEHFPLTLESARPSHTSQYLCASSGGPLWTQHFGDGTRLSIL.

The chain couples TRBV6-5 to TRBJ2-1; 12 positions match TRBD1. Trimming at V came to 5 bases and at J to 9 bases, leaving 8 bases not matched to a gene. This CDR3 contains 15 residues. Per germline, CDR1 MNHEY and CDR2 SVGAGI. The CDR3 protein is CASSPRLGQGAEQFF. The CDR3 DNA is TGTGCCAGCAGTCCCAGGCTGGGACAGGGGGCTGAGCAGTTCTTC.

The CDR3 reads CASSLPGVVMGELFF. CDR3 bases: TGTGCCAGCAGTTTGCCGGGGGTCGTTATGGGGGAGCTGTTTTTT. This sequence joins TRBV28 and TRBJ2-2, with D perhaps matching TRBD2 (6 bases). CDR1 is MDHEN and CDR2 is SYDVKM in the germline V gene. Trimming left V 3 bases short and J 8 bases short, with 16 bases between. The CDR3 sequence is 15 residues long.

The rearrangement joins TRBV2 to TRBJ1-1, with D hard to call. The CDR3 has 14 residues. Germline V gene data show CDR1 as SNHLY and CDR2 as FYNNEI. V gave up 8 bases and J gave up 0 bases, with 13 bases separating them. In nucleotides, the CDR3 is TGTGCCAGCCGCCCAGAGCGGTTGAACACTGAAGCTTTCTTT. Its protein product is CASRPERLNTEAFF.

The chain carries TRBV7-6 and TRBJ2-7; tentative D call: TRBD2 (5 bases). The CDR3 spans 13 residues. In germline, CDR1 is SGHVS, CDR2 FNYEAQ. Trimming stripped 5 bases from V and 3 bases from J, with 11 bases between. CDR3 loop: CASSHRGNYEQYF. CDR3 bases: TGTGCCAGCAGCCACCGAGGGAACTACGAGCAGTACTTC.

The chain combines TRBV30 with TRBJ2-2, with D tentatively TRBD2 (5 bases). The germline V gene has CDR1 GTSNPN and CDR2 SVGIG (reference sequence). Trimming pared 5 bases from V and 5 bases from J, leaving 12 bases between. This CDR3 is built from 13 residues. The CDR3 here is CAWARTGTGELFF. CDR3 nucleotide sequence: TGTGCCTGGGCGAGGACGGGGACCGGGGAGCTGTTTTTT.

V and J are TRBV25-1 and TRBJ1-5; TRBD1 agrees at 7 bases. The V gene end was trimmed by 1 base and the J gene end by 2 bases; junction bases not matched to a gene: 5. This CDR3 region has 16 residues. Germline CDR1 and CDR2: MGHDK and SYGVNS. The CDR3 protein is CASSESGQVGNQPQHF. CDR3 DNA: TGTGCCAGCAGTGAATCCGGACAGGTCGGCAATCAGCCCCAGCATTTT.

The gene calls are TRBV4-1 and TRBJ2-7, with 9 bases fitting TRBD1. The germline V gene encodes CDR1 MGHRA and CDR2 YSYEKL. Unmatched junction bases numbered 2, after V lost 0 bases and J lost 2 bases. This CDR3 has 15 residues. The CDR3, as DNA: TGCGCCAGCAGCCAAGATCGGACAGGGGCCTACGAGCAGTACTTC. Its protein is CASSQDRTGAYEQYF.

In this sample, this clone turned up once. The V gene is TRBV9, the J gene TRBJ2-7, with D perhaps TRBD2 (5 bases). The CDR3 contains 16 residues. Germline CDR1 reads SGDLS; CDR2 reads YYNGEE. Trimming took 0 bases from V and 1 from J, leaving 14 bases between them. CDR3 nucleotides: TGTGCCAGCAGCGTAGCGAGCTGCCCGGGGTCCTACGAGCAGTACTTC. It is translated as CASSVASCPGSYEQYF.

For this clone: Other DNA sequences from this sample encode an identical CDR3 as well. This chain uses TRBV29-1 with TRBJ2-7; the D is unclear. Germline-derived CDR1 and CDR2 are SQVTM and ANQGSEA. V lost 4 bases to trimming and J lost 1 base, with 5 bases between them. This CDR3 has 11 amino acids. CDR3 sequence (DNA): TGCAGCGTTGCGAGTTCCTACGAGCAGTACTTC. This gives the protein CSVASSYEQYF.

The chain is built from TRBV30 and TRBJ2-7, with TRBD2 identical over 9 bases. Germline V gives CDR1 GTSNPN, CDR2 SVGIG (reference sequence). Losses at the gene ends were 4 bases for V and 3 bases for J; bases not matched to a gene: 1. The CDR3 extends over 12 amino acids. The CDR3 DNA reads as TGTGCCTGGACTAGCGGGATCTACGAGCAGTACTTC. Translation: CAWTSGIYEQYF.

The chain joins TRBV12-2 to TRBJ2-5; the table's D call TRBD2 went unverified against the DNA. TRBV12-2 is a recognized pseudogene. CDR3 length equals 14 residues. The CDR3 DNA sequence: TGTGCAAGTCGCCCCTCAGGACTTGGAGGGCCCCAGTACTTC. Translated: CASRPSGLGGPQYF.

CDR3 nucleotides: TGTGCCACCAGCAACAGGGGGCGAGAGACCCAGTACTTC. It encodes CATSNRGRETQYF. This rearrangement joins TRBV15 to TRBJ2-5; 9 nucleotides match TRBD1. Germline V gene lookup returns CDR1 LNHNV and CDR2 YYDKDF (reference sequence). The junction had 1 base not matched to a gene; V was cut back by 4 bases and J by 4 bases. This CDR3 is 13 amino acids long.

V gene TRBV27 combines with J gene TRBJ1-5; no definite D call. CDR3 length equals 13 residues. Germline lookup yields CDR1 MNHEY and CDR2 SMNVEV (reference sequence). Between the trimmed V and J ends, which lost 3 bases and 4 bases, there was a span of 7 bases. In DNA form, the CDR3 reads TGTGCCAGCAGTTTGAACCTGAATCAGCCCCAGCATTTT. Protein product: CASSLNLNQPQHF.

A single count supports this clone. The CDR3 DNA reads as TGTGCCTGGAGTGGTTGGACAGTGCGTTCACCCCTCCACTTT. Protein product: CAWSGWTVRSPLHF. This chain joins TRBV30 and TRBJ1-6, with D perhaps TRBD1 (6 bases). The CDR3 is 14 amino acids. Trimming stripped 1 base from V and 9 bases from J, with 13 bases between. From germline, CDR1 is GTSNPN and CDR2 SVGIG (reference sequence). Supplemented by reference TRBV30 and TRBJ1-6, the full variable domain reads SQTIHQWPATLVQPVGSPLSLECTVEGTSNPNLYWYRQAAGRGLQLLFYSVGIGQISSEVPQNLSASRPQDRQFILSSKKLLLSDSGFYLCAWSGWTVRSPLHFGNGTRLTVT.

The chain carries TRBV27 and TRBJ2-2; TRBD2 agrees at 11 bases. CDR1 and CDR2 from the germline V gene are MNHEY and SMNVEV (reference sequence). The CDR3 has 17 amino acids. Trimming cost V 6 bases and J 1 base; bases outside gene matches: 7. In DNA form, the CDR3 reads TGTGCCAGCAGACGATTTAGCGGGGGGGGGAACACCGGGGAGCTGTTTTTT. This encodes CASRRFSGGGNTGELFF.

The chain carries TRBV10-3 and TRBJ2-1, with a tentative D call TRBD1 (6 bases). V lost 0 bases to trimming and J lost 15 bases, with 15 bases between them. Per the germline V gene, CDR1 is ENHRY and CDR2 is SYGVKD. This CDR3 comprises 13 residues. CDR3 nucleotides: TGTGCCATCAGTGAGTCAATCAAGCAGGGGCTGTTCTTC. This encodes CAISESIKQGLFF.

The chain combines TRBV29-1 with TRBJ2-5; 8 positions match TRBD2. Looked up from germline, CDR1 is SQVTM and CDR2 is ANQGSEA. This CDR3 is built from 12 residues. V trimming: 4 bases; J trimming: 5 bases; junction bases outside the gene matches: 3. The CDR3 loop reads CSVGASGETQYF. In nucleotides, the CDR3 is TGCAGCGTTGGGGCTAGCGGGGAGACCCAGTACTTC.

This rearrangement joins TRBV30 to TRBJ2-2, with 12 bases aligning to TRBD2. CDR3 length equals 17 residues. The germline V gene has CDR1 GTSNPN and CDR2 SVGIG (reference sequence). The J segment lost 4 bases and the V segment lost 2 bases, leaving 8 bases of the junction unmatched. CDR3 residues: CAWSYRTSGTSTGELFF. As DNA, the CDR3 is TGTGCCTGGAGTTACCGGACTAGCGGGACCAGCACCGGGGAGCTGTTTTTT.